This T cell receptor (beta chain) emerged from a study of T cells in Graves' hyperthyroidism and ophthalmopathy. Ophthalmopathy patients showed a Clinical Activity Score of at least 3, NOSPECS grade of at least 4 and duration under 3 months. Whole-study results and caveats: A model of 13 V-J features distinguished ophthalmopathy from stable hyperthyroidism.

In this sample, this clonotype turned up many times. The antigen is undetermined. The CDR3 regions of TCR beta were amplified from RNA transcripts. The TCR CDR3 was amplified in a first-round RT-PCR using the HTBI primer set. TCRdb independently ran MiXCR on the multiplex PCR reads; one entry per CDR3 protein. The repertoire holds about 600,000 distinct CDR3 sequences, with over 12% as singletons. CDR3 length: 14 amino acids. In germline, CDR1 is MDHEN, CDR2 SYDVKM. V gave up 6 bases and J gave up 6 bases; unmatched junction bases: 8. The chain links TRBV28 to TRBJ2-1; 7 nucleotides align to TRBD1. The sequence was collected from a woman aged 18-29 years with Graves' ophthalmopathy. The sequencing input was blood. The CDR3 nucleotides read TGTGCCAGCAGCCACCAACGACAGGGCAATGAGCAGTTCTTC. Its protein product is CASSHQRQGNEQFF.